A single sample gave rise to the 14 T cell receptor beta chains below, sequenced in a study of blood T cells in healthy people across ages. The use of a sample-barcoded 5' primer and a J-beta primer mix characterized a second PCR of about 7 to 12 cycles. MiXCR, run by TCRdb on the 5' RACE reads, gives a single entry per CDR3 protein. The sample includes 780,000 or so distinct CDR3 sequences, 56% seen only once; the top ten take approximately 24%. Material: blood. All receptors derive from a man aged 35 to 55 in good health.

The CDR3 DNA reads TGTGCCAGCAGCCAAGATTGGACAGGGGGAGTTTATACTGAAGCTTTCTTT. Its translation: CASSQDWTGGVYTEAFF. The chain couples TRBV4-2 to TRBJ1-1, with 10 bases fitting TRBD1. CDR1 and CDR2 from the germline V gene are LGHNA and YNFKEQ. V lost 0 bases, J lost 5 bases, and 9 bases stayed unmatched. The CDR3 is 17 amino acids.

The CDR3 protein is CSAKRELAGYEQYF. The CDR3 coding sequence is TGCAGTGCCAAAAGGGAACTAGCGGGGTACGAGCAGTACTTC. V usage is TRBV20-1 and J usage is TRBJ2-5; 10 nucleotides align to TRBD2. The J call is doubtful: the DNA matches TRBJ2-7 better. Per the germline V gene, CDR1 is DFQATT and CDR2 is SNEGSKA (reference sequence). The CDR3 has 14 residues.

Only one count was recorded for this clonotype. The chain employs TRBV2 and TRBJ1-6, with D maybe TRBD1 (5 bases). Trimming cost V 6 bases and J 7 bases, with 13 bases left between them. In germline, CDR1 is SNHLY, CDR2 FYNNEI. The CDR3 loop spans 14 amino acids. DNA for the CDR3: TGTGCCAGCAGAAGGGACGAGGGGAATTCACCCCTCCACTTT. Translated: CASRRDEGNSPLHF. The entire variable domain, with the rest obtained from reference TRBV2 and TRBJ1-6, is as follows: EPEVTQTPSHQVTQMGQEVILRCVPISNHLYFYWYRQILGQKVEFLVSFYNNEISEKSEIFDDQFSVERPDGSNFTLKIRSTKLEDSAMYFCASRRDEGNSPLHFGNGTRLTVT.

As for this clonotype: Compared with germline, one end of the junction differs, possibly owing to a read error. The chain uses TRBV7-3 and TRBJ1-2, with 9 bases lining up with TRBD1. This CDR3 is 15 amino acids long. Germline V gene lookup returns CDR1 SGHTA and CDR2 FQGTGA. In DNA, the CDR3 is TGTGCCGGCAGCCCAAAGCGGGGGACAGGGAATGGCTACACCTTC. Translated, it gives CAGSPKRGTGNGYTF.

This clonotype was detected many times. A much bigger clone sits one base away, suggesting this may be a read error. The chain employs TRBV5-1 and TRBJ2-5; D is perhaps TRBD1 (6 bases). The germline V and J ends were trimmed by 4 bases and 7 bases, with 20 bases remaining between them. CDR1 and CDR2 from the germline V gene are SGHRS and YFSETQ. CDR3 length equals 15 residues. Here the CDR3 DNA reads TGCGCCAGCAGCCGTGCTGACAGGTTTCGGGTGACCCAGTACTTC. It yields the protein CASSRADRFRVTQYF.

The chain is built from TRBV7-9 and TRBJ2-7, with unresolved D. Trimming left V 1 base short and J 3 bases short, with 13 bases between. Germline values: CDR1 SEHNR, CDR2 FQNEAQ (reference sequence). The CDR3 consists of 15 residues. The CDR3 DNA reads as TGTGCCAGCAGCTTAGTGTCGGCGGCTAGCTACGAGCAGTACTTC. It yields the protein CASSLVSAASYEQYF.

The CDR3 region is CASSQRTGSGEKLFF. The CDR3 DNA reads TGTGCCAGCAGCCAACGGACAGGGAGTGGGGAAAAACTGTTTTTT. The chain couples TRBV16 to TRBJ1-4; 8 bases agree with TRBD1. CDR3 length: 15 amino acids. The germline gives CDR1 KGHSY, CDR2 FQNENV. The V gene end was trimmed by 2 bases and the J gene end by 8 bases; junction bases not matched to a gene: 7.

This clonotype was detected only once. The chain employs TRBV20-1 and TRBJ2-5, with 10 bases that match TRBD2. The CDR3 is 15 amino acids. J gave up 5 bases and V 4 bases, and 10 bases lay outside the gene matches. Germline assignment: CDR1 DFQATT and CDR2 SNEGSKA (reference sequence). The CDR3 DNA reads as TGCAGTGCTAACCCAGCGGGGGGGCCCGGGGAGACCCAGTACTTC. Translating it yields CSANPAGGPGETQYF.

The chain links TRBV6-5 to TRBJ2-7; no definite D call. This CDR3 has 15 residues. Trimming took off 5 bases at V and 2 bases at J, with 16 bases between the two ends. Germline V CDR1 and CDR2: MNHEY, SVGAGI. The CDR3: CASSIRKGLAYEQYF. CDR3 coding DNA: TGTGCCAGCAGTATAAGAAAGGGTCTGGCCTACGAGCAGTACTTC.

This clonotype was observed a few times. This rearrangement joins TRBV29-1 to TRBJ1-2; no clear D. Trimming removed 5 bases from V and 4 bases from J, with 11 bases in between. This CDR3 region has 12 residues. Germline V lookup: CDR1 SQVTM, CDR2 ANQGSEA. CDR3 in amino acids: CSVIGDSYGYTF. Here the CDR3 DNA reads TGCAGCGTTATTGGGGATTCCTATGGCTACACCTTC.

In DNA, the CDR3 is TGTGCCAGCAATCGACAGGGGGCAAACACTGAAGCTTTCTTT. Translation: CASNRQGANTEAFF. J is TRBJ1-1 and V is TRBV25-1, with TRBD1 matching 10 bases. V shed 7 bases, J shed 2 bases, and the junction held 4 bases outside the gene matches. CDR1 MGHDK and CDR2 SYGVNS come from the germline V gene. This CDR3 spans 14 amino acids.

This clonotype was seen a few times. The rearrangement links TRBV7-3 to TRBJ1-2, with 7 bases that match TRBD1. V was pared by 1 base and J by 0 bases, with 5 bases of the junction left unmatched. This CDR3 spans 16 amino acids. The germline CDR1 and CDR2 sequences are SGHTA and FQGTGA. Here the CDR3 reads CASSLSAGTANYGYTF. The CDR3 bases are TGTGCCAGCAGCTTAAGCGCCGGGACAGCTAACTATGGCTACACCTTC. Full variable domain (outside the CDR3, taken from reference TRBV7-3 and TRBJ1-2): GAGVSQTPSNKVTEKGKYVELRCDPISGHTALYWYRQSLGQGPEFLIYFQGTGAADDSGLPNDRFFAVRPEGSVSTLKIQRTERGDSAVYLCASSLSAGTANYGYTFGSGTRLTVV.

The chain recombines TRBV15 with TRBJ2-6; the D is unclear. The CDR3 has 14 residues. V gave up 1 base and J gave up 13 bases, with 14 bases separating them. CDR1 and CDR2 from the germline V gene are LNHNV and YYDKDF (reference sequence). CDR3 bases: TGTGCCACCAGCAGAGCGGAGTTTGGGCGGGTCCTGACTTTC. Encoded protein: CATSRAEFGRVLTF.

The CDR3 DNA is TGCAGCGTTGTTGGGACTAGCGGGAGGTCATACAATGAGCAGTTCTTC. It specifies CSVVGTSGRSYNEQFF. This sequence joins TRBV29-1 and TRBJ2-1; TRBD2 agrees at 15 bases. The V gene's germline CDR1 is SQVTM and CDR2 ANQGSEA. V was pared by 4 bases and J by 4 bases, with 5 bases of the junction left unmatched. The CDR3 sequence is 16 residues long.